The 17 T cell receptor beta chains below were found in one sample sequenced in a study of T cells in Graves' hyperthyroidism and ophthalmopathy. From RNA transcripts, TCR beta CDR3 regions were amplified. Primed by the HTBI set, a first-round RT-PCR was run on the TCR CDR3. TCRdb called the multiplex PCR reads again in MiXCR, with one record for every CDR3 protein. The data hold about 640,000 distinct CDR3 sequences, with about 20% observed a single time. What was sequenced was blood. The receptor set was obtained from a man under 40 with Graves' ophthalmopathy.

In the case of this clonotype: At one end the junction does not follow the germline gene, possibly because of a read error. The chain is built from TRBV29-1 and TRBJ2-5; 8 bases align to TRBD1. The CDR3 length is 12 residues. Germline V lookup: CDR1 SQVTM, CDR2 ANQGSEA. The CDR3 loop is CSVARGREAQYF. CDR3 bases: TGCAGCGTTGCCAGGGGGCGAGAGGCCCAGTACTTC.

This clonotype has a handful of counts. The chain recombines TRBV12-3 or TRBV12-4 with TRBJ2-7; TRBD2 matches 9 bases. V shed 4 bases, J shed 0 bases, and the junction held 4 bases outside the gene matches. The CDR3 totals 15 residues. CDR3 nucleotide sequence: TGTGCCAGCAGTTCCCTAGCGGGACTCTCCTACGAGCAGTACTTC. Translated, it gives CASSSLAGLSYEQYF.

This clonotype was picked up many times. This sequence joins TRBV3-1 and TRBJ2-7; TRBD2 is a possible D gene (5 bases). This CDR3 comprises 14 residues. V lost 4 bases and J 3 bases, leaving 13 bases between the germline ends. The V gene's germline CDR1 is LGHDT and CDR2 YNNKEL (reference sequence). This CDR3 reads CASSRASSFYEQYF. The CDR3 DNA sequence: TGTGCCAGCAGCCGGGCTAGCAGTTTCTACGAGCAGTACTTC.

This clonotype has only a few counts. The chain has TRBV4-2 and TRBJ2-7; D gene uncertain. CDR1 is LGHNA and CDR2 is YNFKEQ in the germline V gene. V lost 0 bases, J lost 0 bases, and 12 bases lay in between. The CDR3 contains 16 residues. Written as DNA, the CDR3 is TGTGCCAGCAGCCAAGAGGGATCGGCTGGCTCCTACGAGCAGTACTTC. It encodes CASSQEGSAGSYEQYF.

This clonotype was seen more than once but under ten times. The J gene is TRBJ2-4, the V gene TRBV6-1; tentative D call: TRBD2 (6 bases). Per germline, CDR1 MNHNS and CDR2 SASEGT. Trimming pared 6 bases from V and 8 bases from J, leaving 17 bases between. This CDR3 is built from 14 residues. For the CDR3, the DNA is TGTGCCAGCAGCCACCGGGACTTGAAAGACATTCAGTACTTC. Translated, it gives CASSHRDLKDIQYF.

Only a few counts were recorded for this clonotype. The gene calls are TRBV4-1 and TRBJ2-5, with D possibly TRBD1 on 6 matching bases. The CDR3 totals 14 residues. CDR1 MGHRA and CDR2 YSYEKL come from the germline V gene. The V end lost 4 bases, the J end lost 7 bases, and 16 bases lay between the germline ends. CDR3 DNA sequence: TGCGCCAGCAGCCGGACAGCCGCCGAGAGGACCCAGTACTTC. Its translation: CASSRTAAERTQYF.

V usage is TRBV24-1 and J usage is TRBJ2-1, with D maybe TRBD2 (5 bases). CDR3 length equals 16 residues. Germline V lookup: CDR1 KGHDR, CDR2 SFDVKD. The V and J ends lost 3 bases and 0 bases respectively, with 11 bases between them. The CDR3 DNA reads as TGTGCCACCAGTGATCCCAGAGGGAGCTCCTACAATGAGCAGTTCTTC. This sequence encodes CATSDPRGSSYNEQFF.

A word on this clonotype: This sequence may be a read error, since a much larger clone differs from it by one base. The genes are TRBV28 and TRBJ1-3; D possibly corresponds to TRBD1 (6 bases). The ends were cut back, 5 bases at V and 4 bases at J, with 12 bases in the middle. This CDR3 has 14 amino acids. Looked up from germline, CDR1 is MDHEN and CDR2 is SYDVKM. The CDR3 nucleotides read TGTGCCAGCAGTACCGGGACATGGGGAAACACCATATATTTT. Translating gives CASSTGTWGNTIYF.

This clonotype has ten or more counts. The CDR3 sequence: CASTFGGSSEQFF. The DNA for the CDR3 is TGTGCCAGCACCTTCGGCGGGTCTAGCGAGCAGTTCTTC. The rearrangement links TRBV12-3 or TRBV12-4 to TRBJ2-1; perhaps TRBD2 as D (5 bases). V was trimmed by 7 bases and J by 10 bases, leaving 17 bases between them. This CDR3 comprises 13 residues.

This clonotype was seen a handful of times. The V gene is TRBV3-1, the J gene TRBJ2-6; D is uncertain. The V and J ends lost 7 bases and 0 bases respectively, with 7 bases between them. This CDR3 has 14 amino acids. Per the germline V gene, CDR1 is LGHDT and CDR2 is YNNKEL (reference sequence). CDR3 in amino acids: CASMRASGANVLTF. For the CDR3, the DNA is TGTGCCAGCATGAGAGCCTCTGGGGCCAACGTCCTGACTTTC.

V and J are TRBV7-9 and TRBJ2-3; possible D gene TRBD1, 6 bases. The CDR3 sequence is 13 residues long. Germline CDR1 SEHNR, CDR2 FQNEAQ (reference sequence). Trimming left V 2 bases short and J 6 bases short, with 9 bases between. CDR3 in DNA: TGTGCCAGCAGCTTACAGGGGTACGATACGCAGTATTTT. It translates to CASSLQGYDTQYF.

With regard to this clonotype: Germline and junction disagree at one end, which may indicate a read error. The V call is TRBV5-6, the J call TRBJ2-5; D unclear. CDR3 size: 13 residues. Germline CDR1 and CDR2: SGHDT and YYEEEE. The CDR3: CASSLAGQETQHF. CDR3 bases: TGTGCCAGCAGCTTGGCGGGCCAAGAGACCCAGCACTTC.

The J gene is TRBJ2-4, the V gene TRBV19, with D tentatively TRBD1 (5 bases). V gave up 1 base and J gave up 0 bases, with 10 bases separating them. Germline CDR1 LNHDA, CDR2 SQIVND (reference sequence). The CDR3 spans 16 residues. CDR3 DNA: TGTGCCAGTAGTATAGGGGGCAGGGTAGCCAAAAACATTCAGTACTTC. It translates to CASSIGGRVAKNIQYF.

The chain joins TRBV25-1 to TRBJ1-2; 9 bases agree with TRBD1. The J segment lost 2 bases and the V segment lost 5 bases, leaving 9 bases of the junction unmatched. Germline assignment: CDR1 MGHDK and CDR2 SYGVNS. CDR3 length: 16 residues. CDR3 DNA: TGTGCCAGCAGTCCAGCGATAGGACAGGGGAACTATGGCTACACCTTC. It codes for CASSPAIGQGNYGYTF.

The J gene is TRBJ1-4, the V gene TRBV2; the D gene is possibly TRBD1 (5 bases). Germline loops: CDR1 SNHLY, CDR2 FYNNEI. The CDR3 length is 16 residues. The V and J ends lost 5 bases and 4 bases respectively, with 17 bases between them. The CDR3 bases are TGTGCCAGCAGTCCCCGTACGGGGGGGTTTAATGAAAAACTGTTTTTT. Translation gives CASSPRTGGFNEKLFF. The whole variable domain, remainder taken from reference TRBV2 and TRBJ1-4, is EPEVTQTPSHQVTQMGQEVILRCVPISNHLYFYWYRQILGQKVEFLVSFYNNEISEKSEIFDDQFSVERPDGSNFTLKIRSTKLEDSAMYFCASSPRTGGFNEKLFFGSGTQLSVL.

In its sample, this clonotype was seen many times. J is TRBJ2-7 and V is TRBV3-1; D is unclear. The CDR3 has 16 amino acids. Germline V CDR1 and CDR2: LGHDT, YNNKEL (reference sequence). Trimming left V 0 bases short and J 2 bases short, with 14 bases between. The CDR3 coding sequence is TGTGCCAGCAGCCAAGATCCCTTCGACAAGGCCTACGAGCAGTACTTC. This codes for CASSQDPFDKAYEQYF.

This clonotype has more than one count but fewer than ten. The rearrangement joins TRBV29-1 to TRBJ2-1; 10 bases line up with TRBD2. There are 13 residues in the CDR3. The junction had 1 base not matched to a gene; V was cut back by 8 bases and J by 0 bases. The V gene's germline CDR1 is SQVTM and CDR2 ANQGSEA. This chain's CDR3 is CSTSGISYNEQFF. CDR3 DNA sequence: TGCAGCACTAGCGGGATCTCCTACAATGAGCAGTTCTTC.